This paragraph reports one TCR beta chain. This entry belongs to a study of T cells after somatic rescue of genetic block. Libraries were prepared by immunoSEQ multiplex PCR; TCRdb keeps only in-frame clonotypes and omits some of them. Of about 88,000 clones in the sample, over 80% were seen once. Per germline, CDR1 SNHLY and CDR2 FYNNEI. The CDR3 consists of 13 residues. V lost 8 bases, J lost 3 bases, and 13 bases lay in between. The sample comprised peripheral blood mononuclear cells (PBMCs). The chain carries TRBV2 and TRBJ2-5; D is possibly TRBD1 or TRBD2 (5 bases each). The receptor's source is a young woman. The CDR3 sequence is CASSPTAEETQYF. The CDR3 nucleotides read TGTGCCAGCTCCCCGACAGCGGAAGAGACCCAGTACTTC.